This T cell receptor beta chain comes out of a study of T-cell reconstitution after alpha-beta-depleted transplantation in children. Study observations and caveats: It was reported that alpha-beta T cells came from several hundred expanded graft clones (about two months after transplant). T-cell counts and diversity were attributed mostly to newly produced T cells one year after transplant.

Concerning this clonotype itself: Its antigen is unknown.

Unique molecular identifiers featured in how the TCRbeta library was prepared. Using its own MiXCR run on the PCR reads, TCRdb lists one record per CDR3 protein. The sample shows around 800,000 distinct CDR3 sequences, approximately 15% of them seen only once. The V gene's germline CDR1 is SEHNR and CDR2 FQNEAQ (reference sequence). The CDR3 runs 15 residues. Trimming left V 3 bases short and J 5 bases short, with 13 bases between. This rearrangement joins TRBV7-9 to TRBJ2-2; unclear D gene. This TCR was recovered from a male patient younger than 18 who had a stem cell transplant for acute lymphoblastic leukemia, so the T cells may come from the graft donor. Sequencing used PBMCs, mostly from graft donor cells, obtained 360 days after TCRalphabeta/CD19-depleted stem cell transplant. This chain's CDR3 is CASSFSPARTGELFF. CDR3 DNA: TGTGCCAGCAGCTTTTCCCCAGCGAGAACCGGGGAGCTGTTTTTT.